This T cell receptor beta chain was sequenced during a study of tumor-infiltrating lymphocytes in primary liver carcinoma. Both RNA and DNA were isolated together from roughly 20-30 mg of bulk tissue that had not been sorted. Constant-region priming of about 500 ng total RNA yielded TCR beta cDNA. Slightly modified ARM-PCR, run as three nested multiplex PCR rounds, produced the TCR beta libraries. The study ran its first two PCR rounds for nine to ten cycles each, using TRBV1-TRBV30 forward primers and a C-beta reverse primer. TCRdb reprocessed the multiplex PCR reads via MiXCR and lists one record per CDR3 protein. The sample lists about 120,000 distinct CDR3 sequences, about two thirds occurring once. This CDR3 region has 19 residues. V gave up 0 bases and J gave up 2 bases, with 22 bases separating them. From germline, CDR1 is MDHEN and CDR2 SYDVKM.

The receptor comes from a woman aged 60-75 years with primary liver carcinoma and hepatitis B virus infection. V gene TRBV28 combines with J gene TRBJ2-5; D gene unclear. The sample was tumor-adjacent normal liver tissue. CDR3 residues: CASSLWAIGRAKLQETQYF. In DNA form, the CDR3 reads TGTGCCAGCAGTTTATGGGCCATTGGGCGAGCGAAACTACAAGAGACCCAGTACTTC.